This T cell receptor (beta chain) was recorded in a study of CD8 T cells in ankylosing spondylitis. Study conclusions and caveats: It appeared that ankylosing spondylitis blood was characterized by a TCR beta motif of eight highly homologous variants.

In TCRdb, the 5' RACE reads were re-called with MiXCR into one record per CDR3 protein. The table lists 800,000 to 900,000 distinct CDR3 sequences, 10% to 15% of them singletons. This clonotype has more than one count but fewer than ten. Antigen specificity is unknown. Germline V gives CDR1 DFQATT, CDR2 SNEGSKA (reference sequence). The CDR3 extends over 14 amino acids. The ends were cut back, 1 base at V and 3 bases at J, with 11 bases in the middle. The V call is TRBV20-1, the J call TRBJ2-3; D gene ambiguous. The sequenced material came from blood, either unsorted or a sorted T cell fraction (not recorded which). The clonotype comes from a male donor with ankylosing spondylitis. CDR3: CSARGWAITDTQYF. The CDR3 bases are TGCAGTGCTAGAGGTTGGGCAATAACAGATACGCAGTATTTT.